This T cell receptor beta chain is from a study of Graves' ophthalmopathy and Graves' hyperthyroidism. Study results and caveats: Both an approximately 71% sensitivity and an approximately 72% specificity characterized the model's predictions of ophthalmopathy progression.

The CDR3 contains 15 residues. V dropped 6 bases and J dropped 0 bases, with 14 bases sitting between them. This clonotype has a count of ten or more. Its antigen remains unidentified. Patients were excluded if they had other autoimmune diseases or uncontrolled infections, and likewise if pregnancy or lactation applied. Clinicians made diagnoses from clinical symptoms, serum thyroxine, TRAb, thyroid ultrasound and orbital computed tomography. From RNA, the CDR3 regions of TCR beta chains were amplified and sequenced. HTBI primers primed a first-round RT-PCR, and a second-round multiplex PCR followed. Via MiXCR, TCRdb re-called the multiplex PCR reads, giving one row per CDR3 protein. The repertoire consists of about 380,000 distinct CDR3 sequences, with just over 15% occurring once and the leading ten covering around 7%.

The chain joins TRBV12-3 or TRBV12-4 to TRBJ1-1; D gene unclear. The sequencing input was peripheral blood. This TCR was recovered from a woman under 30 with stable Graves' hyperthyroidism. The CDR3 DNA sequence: TGTGCCAGCAGAATGGGTGTCTGGGTGAACACTGAAGCTTTCTTT. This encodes CASRMGVWVNTEAFF.